A single sample is the source of the 9 T cell receptor beta chains below, sequenced in a study of blood T cell repertoires in COVID-19. Only in-frame clones appear in the TCRdb table, and some are missing; sequencing was by immunoSEQ multiplex PCR. The sample consists of approximately 500,000 clones, 85% to 90% of them appearing once. The sequencing input was peripheral blood. These receptors were taken from a woman in her forties or fifties with COVID-19, enrolled during active disease.

A word on this clone: In the same sample, other DNA sequences code for this CDR3. The chain combines TRBV9 with TRBJ2-7; D is unresolved. Trimming took off 0 bases at V and 6 bases at J, with 7 bases between the two ends. Looked up from germline, CDR1 is SGDLS and CDR2 is YYNGEE. The CDR3 totals 12 residues. The CDR3 nucleotides read TGTGCCAGCAGCGTAGACGCAGGCGAGCAGTACTTC. Translation: CASSVDAGEQYF.

The chain links TRBV5-4 to TRBJ1-5; TRBD1 agrees at 8 bases. CDR1 is SGHNT and CDR2 is YYREEE in the germline V gene (reference sequence). This CDR3 has 15 amino acids. V lost 0 bases to trimming and J lost 3 bases; unmatched junction nucleotides: 2. The CDR3 loop reads CASSLGQGPNQPQHF. The CDR3 DNA sequence: TGTGCCAGCAGCTTGGGACAGGGGCCCAATCAGCCCCAGCATTTT.

Turning to this clone: This CDR3 is also generated by other DNA sequences in the sample. The rearrangement links TRBV7-8 to TRBJ1-1, with TRBD1 matching over 7 bases. Germline V CDR1 and CDR2: SGHVS, FQNEAQ. This CDR3 has 14 residues. The V and J ends lost 5 bases and 1 base, in that order; junction bases with no gene match: 4. In nucleotides, the CDR3 is TGTGCCAGCAGCCTAGACAGGGCGAACACTGAAGCTTTCTTT. As protein: CASSLDRANTEAFF.

This clone was counted a few times. This chain connects TRBV2 to TRBJ1-5, with 8 bases that match TRBD1. This CDR3 region has 14 residues. Trimming removed 3 bases from V and 6 bases from J; junction bases left unmatched: 4. Germline CDR1 is SNHLY and CDR2 is FYNNEI. DNA for the CDR3: TGTGCCAGCAGTGAGTGGCAGGGGGCTCAGCCCCAGCATTTT. It specifies CASSEWQGAQPQHF.

This clone appeared once. The chain has TRBV28 and TRBJ1-6; TRBD1 matches 10 bases. CDR1 and CDR2 (germline): MDHEN, SYDVKM. This CDR3 has 22 residues. With V trimmed by 7 bases and J by 0 bases, 21 bases remained unmatched. CDR3 sequence: CASTNPIGGPGQGSSYNSPLHF. CDR3 bases: TGTGCCAGCACTAACCCCATTGGGGGCCCGGGACAGGGGAGCTCCTATAATTCACCCCTCCACTTT.

In DNA form, the CDR3 reads TGTGCCAGCAGGGGAACAGCCAGGGTCGAAGCTTTCTTT. This codes for CASRGTARVEAFF. V and J are TRBV25-1 and TRBJ1-1; D might be TRBD1 (5 bases). This CDR3 has 13 amino acids. Germline V CDR1 and CDR2: MGHDK, SYGVNS. Trimming took 6 bases from V and 8 from J, leaving 16 bases between them. Full variable domain (outside the CDR3, taken from reference TRBV25-1 and TRBJ1-1): EADIYQTPRYLVIGTGKKITLECSQTMGHDKMYWYQQDPGMELHLIHYSYGVNSTEKGDLSSESTVSRIRTEHFPLTLESARPSHTSQYLCASRGTARVEAFFGQGTRLTVV.

This chain joins TRBV6-4 and TRBJ2-3; 8 bases align to TRBD1. Germline assignment: CDR1 MRHNA and CDR2 SNTAGT. The CDR3 runs to 15 residues. Trimming cost V 4 bases and J 1 base; bases outside gene matches: 4. The CDR3 sequence is CASSVPGQGTDTQYF. The DNA of the CDR3 is TGTGCCAGCAGTGTACCGGGACAGGGCACAGATACGCAGTATTTT.

The gene calls are TRBV6-5 and TRBJ1-1; 7 bases fit TRBD1. This CDR3 has 13 residues. Germline V lookup: CDR1 MNHEY, CDR2 SVGAGI. The V segment lost 8 bases and the J segment 3 bases; nucleotides outside the gene matches: 6. The CDR3 is CASFLTGHTEAFF. The DNA for the CDR3 is TGTGCCAGCTTCCTGACAGGGCACACTGAAGCTTTCTTT.

This chain uses TRBV19 with TRBJ2-1; 9 nucleotides align to TRBD2. The CDR3 loop spans 15 amino acids. Trimming at V came to 5 bases and at J to 4 bases, leaving 6 bases not matched to a gene. The germline V gene encodes CDR1 LNHDA and CDR2 SQIVND (reference sequence). CDR3 bases: TGTGCCAGTAGTTTTAAGCGGGGGGTTTACAATGAGCAGTTCTTC. This translates into CASSFKRGVYNEQFF.